This TCR beta chain emerged from a study of cytomegalovirus exposure and HLA in healthy donors. Per germline, CDR1 GTSNPN and CDR2 SVGIG (reference sequence). The CDR3 is 14 amino acids. Trimming took 3 bases from V and 8 from J, leaving 19 bases between them. Clones were read by immunoSEQ multiplex PCR, and TCRdb kept only the in-frame ones, dropping some. This sample has about 190,000 clones, with roughly 86% found just once. The receptor was isolated from a woman aged 18-35 years in good health and CMV-seronegative. The rearrangement joins TRBV30 to TRBJ1-2; unclear D gene. The sample was PBMCs. The CDR3 protein is CAWRAPGVGYGYTF. The CDR3 DNA follows: TGTGCCTGGAGGGCCCCCGGGGTCGGATACGGCTACACCTTC. The full variable domain, rest sourced from reference TRBV30 and TRBJ1-2, is SQTIHQWPATLVQPVGSPLSLECTVEGTSNPNLYWYRQAAGRGLQLLFYSVGIGQISSEVPQNLSASRPQDRQFILSSKKLLLSDSGFYLCAWRAPGVGYGYTFGSGTRLTVV.